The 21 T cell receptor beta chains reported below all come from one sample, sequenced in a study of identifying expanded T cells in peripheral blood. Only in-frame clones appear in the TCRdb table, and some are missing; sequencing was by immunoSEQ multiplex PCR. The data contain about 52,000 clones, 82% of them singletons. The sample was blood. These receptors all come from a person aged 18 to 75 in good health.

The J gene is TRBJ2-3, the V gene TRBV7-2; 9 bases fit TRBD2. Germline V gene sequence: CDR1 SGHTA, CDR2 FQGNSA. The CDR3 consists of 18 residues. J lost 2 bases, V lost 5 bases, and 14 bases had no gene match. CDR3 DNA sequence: TGTGCCAGCAGCCTTTACGGTCCTAGCGGGGATCTCACAGATACGCAGTATTTT. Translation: CASSLYGPSGDLTDTQYF.

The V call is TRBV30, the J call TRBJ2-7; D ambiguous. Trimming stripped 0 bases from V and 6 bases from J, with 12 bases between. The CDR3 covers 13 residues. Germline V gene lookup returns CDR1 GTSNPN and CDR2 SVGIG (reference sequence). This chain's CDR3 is CAWSVKLWFEQYF. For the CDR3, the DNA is TGTGCCTGGAGTGTGAAGTTATGGTTCGAGCAGTACTTC.

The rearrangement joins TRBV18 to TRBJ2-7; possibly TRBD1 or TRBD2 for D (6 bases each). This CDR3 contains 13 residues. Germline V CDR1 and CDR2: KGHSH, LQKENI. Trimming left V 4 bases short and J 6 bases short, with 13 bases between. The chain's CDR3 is CASSRVGGAEQYF. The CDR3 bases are TGTGCCAGCTCACGCGTGGGGGGCGCCGAGCAGTACTTC.

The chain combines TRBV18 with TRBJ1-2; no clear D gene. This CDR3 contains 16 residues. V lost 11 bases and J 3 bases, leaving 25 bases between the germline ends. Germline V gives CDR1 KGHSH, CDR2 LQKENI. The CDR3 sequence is CAYPGPGPERYYGYTF. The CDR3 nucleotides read TGTGCCTACCCCGGTCCGGGCCCCGAAAGATACTATGGCTACACCTTC.

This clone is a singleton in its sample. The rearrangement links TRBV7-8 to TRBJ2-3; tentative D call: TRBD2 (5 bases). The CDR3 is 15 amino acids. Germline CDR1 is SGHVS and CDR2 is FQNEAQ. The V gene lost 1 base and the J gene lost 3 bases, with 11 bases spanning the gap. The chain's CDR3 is CASSLGGIETDTQYF. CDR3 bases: TGTGCCAGCAGCTTAGGAGGGATTGAGACAGATACGCAGTATTTT.

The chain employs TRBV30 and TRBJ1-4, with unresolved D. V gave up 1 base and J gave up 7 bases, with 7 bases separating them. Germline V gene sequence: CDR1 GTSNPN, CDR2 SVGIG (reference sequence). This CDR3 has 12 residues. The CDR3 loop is CAWSELREKLFF. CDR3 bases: TGTGCCTGGAGTGAGCTCCGTGAAAAACTGTTTTTT.

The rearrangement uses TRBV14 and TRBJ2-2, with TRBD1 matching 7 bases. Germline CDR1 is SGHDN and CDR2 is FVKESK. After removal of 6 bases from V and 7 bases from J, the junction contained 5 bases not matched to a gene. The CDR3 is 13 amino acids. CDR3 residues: CASRQGSGGELFF. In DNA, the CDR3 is TGTGCCAGCAGACAGGGGTCCGGCGGGGAGCTGTTTTTT.

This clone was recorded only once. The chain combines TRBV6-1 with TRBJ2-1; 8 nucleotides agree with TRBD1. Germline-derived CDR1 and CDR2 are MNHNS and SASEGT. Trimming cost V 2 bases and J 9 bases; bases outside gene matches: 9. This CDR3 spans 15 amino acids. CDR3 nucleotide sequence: TGTGCCAGCAGTGAAATGCTTTGGACAGGGCCTGAGCAGTTCTTC. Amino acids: CASSEMLWTGPEQFF.

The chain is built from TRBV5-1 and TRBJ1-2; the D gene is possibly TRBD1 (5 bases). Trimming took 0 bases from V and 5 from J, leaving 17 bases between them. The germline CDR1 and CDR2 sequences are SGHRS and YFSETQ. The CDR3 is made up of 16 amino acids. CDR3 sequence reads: CASSLDGRAPLYGYTF. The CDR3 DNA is TGCGCCAGCAGCTTGGATGGCAGGGCCCCTCTATATGGCTACACCTTC.

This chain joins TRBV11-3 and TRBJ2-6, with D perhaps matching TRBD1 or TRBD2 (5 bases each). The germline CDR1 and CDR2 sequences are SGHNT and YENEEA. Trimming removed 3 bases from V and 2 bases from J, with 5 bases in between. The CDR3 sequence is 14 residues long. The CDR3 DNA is TGTGCCAGCAGCTTGGGGGCTGGGGCCAACGTCCTGACTTTC. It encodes CASSLGAGANVLTF.

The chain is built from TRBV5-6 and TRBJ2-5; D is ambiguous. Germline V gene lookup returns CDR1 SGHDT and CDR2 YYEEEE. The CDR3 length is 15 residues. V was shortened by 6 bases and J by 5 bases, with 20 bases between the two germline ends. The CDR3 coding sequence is TGTGCCAGCACCTCGAGGATCCTACGAGCGGAGACCCAGTACTTC. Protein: CASTSRILRAETQYF.

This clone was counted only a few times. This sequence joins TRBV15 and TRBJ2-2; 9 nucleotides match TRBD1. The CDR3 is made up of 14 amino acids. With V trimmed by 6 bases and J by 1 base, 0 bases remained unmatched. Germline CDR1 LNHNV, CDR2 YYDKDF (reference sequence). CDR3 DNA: TGTGCCACCAGGACAGGGGGGAACACCGGGGAGCTGTTTTTT. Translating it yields CATRTGGNTGELFF.

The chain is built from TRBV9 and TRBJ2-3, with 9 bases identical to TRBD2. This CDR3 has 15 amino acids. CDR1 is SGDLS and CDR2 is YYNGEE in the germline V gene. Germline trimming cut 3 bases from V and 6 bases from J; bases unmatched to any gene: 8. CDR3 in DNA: TGTGCCAGCAGCGCGAGCGGGGGGCACCTGGATACGCAGTATTTT. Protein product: CASSASGGHLDTQYF. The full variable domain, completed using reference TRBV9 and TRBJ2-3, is DSGVTQTPKHLITATGQRVTLRCSPRSGDLSVYWYQQSLDQGLQFLIQYYNGEERAKGNILERFSAQQFPDLHSELNLSSLELGDSALYFCASSASGGHLDTQYFGPGTRLTVL.

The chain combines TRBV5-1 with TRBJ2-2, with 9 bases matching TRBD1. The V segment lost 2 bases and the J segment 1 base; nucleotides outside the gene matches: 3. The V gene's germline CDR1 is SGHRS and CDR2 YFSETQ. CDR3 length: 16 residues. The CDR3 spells CASSLQGAGNTGELFF. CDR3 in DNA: TGCGCCAGCAGCTTACAGGGGGCAGGGAACACCGGGGAGCTGTTTTTT.

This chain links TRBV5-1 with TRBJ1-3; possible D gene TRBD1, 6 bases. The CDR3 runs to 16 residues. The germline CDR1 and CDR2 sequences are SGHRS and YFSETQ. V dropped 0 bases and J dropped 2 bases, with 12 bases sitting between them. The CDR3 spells CASSLGGPEAGNTIYF. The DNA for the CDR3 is TGCGCCAGCAGCTTGGGGGGGCCCGAGGCTGGAAACACCATATATTTT.

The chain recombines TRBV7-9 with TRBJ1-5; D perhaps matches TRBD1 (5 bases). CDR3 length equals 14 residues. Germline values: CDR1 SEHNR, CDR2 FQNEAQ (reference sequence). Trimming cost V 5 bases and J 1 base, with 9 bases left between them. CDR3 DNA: TGTGCCAGCAGCGCGGGACCGAGCAATCAGCCCCAGCATTTT. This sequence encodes CASSAGPSNQPQHF.

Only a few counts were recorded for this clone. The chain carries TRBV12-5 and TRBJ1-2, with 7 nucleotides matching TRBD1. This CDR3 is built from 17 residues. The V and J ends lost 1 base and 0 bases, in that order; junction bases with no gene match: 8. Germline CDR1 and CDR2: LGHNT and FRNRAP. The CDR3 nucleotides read TGTGCTAGTGGTTTGGATCGACAGGGTTTATCTAACTATGGCTACACCTTC. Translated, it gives CASGLDRQGLSNYGYTF. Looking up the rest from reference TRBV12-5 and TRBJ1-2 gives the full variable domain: DARVTQTPRHKVTEMGQEVTMRCQPILGHNTVFWYRQTMMQGLELLAYFRNRAPLDDSGMPKDRFSAEMPDATLATLKIQPSEPRDSAVYFCASGLDRQGLSNYGYTFGSGTRLTVV.

CDR3 protein: CASSYASLGQGYEQYF. CDR3 sequence (DNA): TGTGCCAGCAGTTACGCCTCCCTCGGACAGGGCTACGAGCAGTACTTC. This sequence joins TRBV6-5 and TRBJ2-7; 8 bases align to TRBD1. V lost 2 bases and J lost 3; bases outside the gene matches: 9. Germline CDR1 and CDR2: MNHEY and SVGAGI. The CDR3 extends over 16 amino acids.

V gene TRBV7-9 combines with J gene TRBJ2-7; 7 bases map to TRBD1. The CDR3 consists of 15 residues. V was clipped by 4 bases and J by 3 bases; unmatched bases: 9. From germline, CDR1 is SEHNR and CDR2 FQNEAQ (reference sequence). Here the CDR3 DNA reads TGTGCCAGCAGCTGGTCGGGACAGTCGGACTACGAGCAGTACTTC. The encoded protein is CASSWSGQSDYEQYF.

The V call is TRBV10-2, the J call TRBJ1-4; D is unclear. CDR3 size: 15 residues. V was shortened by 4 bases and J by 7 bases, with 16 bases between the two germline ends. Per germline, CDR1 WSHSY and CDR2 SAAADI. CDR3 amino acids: CASSGPDGLGEKLFF. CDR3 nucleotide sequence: TGCGCCAGCAGTGGGCCGGACGGGCTTGGTGAAAAACTGTTTTTT.

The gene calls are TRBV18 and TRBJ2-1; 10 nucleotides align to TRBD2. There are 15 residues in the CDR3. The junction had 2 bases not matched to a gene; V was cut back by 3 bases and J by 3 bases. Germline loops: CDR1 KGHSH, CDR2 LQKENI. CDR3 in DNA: TGTGCCAGCTCACCGAGGACTAGCGGCTACAATGAGCAGTTCTTC. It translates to CASSPRTSGYNEQFF.